These 31 T cell receptor beta chains originate from one sample sequenced in a study of T-cell reconstitution after alpha-beta-depleted transplantation in children (TCRdb year 2016). Library method: PCR. This sample was sequenced with an Illumina HiSeq 2500. TCR libraries were prepared with molecular barcoding, using unique molecular identifiers to normalize TCRbeta repertoire quantification. TCRdb itself trimmed the public reads at Q25 with fastp, ran MiXCR and retained productive beta chains. Identical CDR3 protein sequences are pooled into one entry, listed with their most common genes and DNA. This sample comprises almost 500,000 distinct CDR3 sequences, approximately 13% of them detected only once. Clones ranked in the top ten supply about 6% of the sample. The sample was PBMCs from the stem cell graft donor, taken from the stem cell graft. These receptor sequences come from a human donor who donated a stem cell graft to a child with combined immunodeficiency.

The sample holds a few counts of this clonotype. CDR3 protein: CSAPGAGVHEQFF. CDR3 nucleotides: TGCAGTGCCCCGGGGGCAGGGGTCCATGAGCAGTTCTTC. The genes are TRBV20-1 and TRBJ2-1, with D perhaps given as TRBD1 or TRBD2 (6 bases each). The CDR3 loop spans 13 amino acids. The germline V gene encodes CDR1 DFQATT and CDR2 SNEGSKA (reference sequence). V lost 6 bases and J lost 8, with 17 bases in between.

This chain joins TRBV9 and TRBJ2-3; D is undetermined. Germline assignment: CDR1 SGDLS and CDR2 YYNGEE. V lost 2 bases to trimming and J lost 6 bases, with 7 bases between them. This CDR3 has 12 amino acids. The CDR3 sequence: CASSVDLDTQYF. The CDR3, as DNA: TGTGCCAGCAGCGTCGATTTGGATACGCAGTATTTT.

This clonotype was seen a few times. An end of the junction does not agree with germline; a read error may underlie this. The chain has TRBV6-1 and TRBJ2-4, with 7 bases identical to TRBD1. The CDR3 has 15 residues. Looked up from germline, CDR1 is MNHNS and CDR2 is SASEGT. The CDR3 DNA is TGTGCCAGCAGGGAAGAACAGGGGGCCAAAAACATTCAGTACTTC. It encodes CASREEQGAKNIQYF.

Written as DNA, the CDR3 is TGTGCCAGCAGTTACCCCAGTGCTGCGGGGGAGCAGTTCTTC. This translates into CASSYPSAAGEQFF. The chain employs TRBV6-2 or TRBV6-3 and TRBJ2-1; D is perhaps TRBD2 (6 bases). V was clipped by 2 bases and J by 10 bases, with 15 bases between them. The CDR3 is 14 residues long. Germline V lookup: CDR1 MNHEY, CDR2 SVGEGT.

This clonotype was counted at least ten times. The V gene is TRBV12-3 or TRBV12-4, the J gene TRBJ2-2; D is possibly TRBD1 (5 bases). V shed 3 bases and J shed 2 bases, with 10 bases lying between them. This CDR3 has 15 residues. This CDR3 is CASSLGLSNTGELFF. DNA for the CDR3: TGTGCCAGCAGTTTGGGGCTCAGCAACACCGGGGAGCTGTTTTTT.

This clonotype was detected a few times. The chain carries TRBV5-1 and TRBJ2-3; D is possibly TRBD1 (5 bases). This CDR3 has 12 amino acids. Trimming stripped 5 bases from V and 5 bases from J, with 9 bases between. The germline CDR1 and CDR2 sequences are SGHRS and YFSETQ. CDR3 nucleotide sequence: TGCGCCAGCAGTATAACAGGAGATACGCAGTATTTT. This sequence encodes CASSITGDTQYF.

The CDR3 loop is CASSLPTGMNEKLFF. DNA of the CDR3: TGTGCCAGCAGCTTACCGACCGGGATGAATGAAAAACTGTTTTTT. V usage is TRBV3-1 and J usage is TRBJ1-4, with D unclear. The CDR3 covers 15 residues. CDR1 and CDR2 from the germline V gene are LGHDT and YNNKEL (reference sequence). With 5 bases removed from V and 5 bases from J, the gap between germline ends came to 15 bases.

This clonotype has ten or more counts. This rearrangement joins TRBV12-3 or TRBV12-4 to TRBJ2-7; D perhaps matches TRBD1 (6 bases). The CDR3 covers 13 residues. V was cut by 6 bases and J by 6 bases, with 15 bases left in between. The CDR3 bases are TGTGCCAGCAGCCTGGGGACAATTTGCGAGCAGTACTTC. Its protein product is CASSLGTICEQYF.

This clonotype appeared many times. The chain couples TRBV28 to TRBJ2-7; D assignment may be TRBD1 or TRBD2 (5 bases each). The CDR3 length is 12 residues. The germline V gene has CDR1 MDHEN and CDR2 SYDVKM. Trimming removed 8 bases from V and 3 bases from J, with 11 bases in between. CDR3 protein: CASWDRFYEQYF. The CDR3 coding sequence is TGTGCCAGCTGGGACCGCTTCTACGAGCAGTACTTC.

The sample holds a few counts of this clonotype. The rearrangement uses TRBV10-3 and TRBJ2-6, with 9 bases aligning to TRBD1. The trim removed 0 bases at V and 3 bases at J, leaving 3 bases unmatched. The CDR3 totals 17 residues. In germline, CDR1 is ENHRY, CDR2 SYGVKD. This CDR3 reads CAISESEDRGGANVLTF. In nucleotides, the CDR3 is TGTGCCATCAGTGAGTCGGAGGACAGGGGTGGGGCCAACGTCCTGACTTTC.

The rearrangement uses TRBV18 and TRBJ2-1; no firm D call. The CDR3 consists of 16 residues. Trimming left V 6 bases short and J 2 bases short, with 17 bases between. Germline V CDR1 and CDR2: KGHSH, LQKENI. CDR3 in DNA: TGTGCCAGCTCTCGGGCTCCCGGCCCCCCCTACAATGAGCAGTTCTTC. Protein product: CASSRAPGPPYNEQFF.

This clonotype was detected a few times. The J gene is TRBJ2-1, the V gene TRBV20-1, with 8 positions matching TRBD2. The CDR3 is 14 residues long. CDR1 DFQATT and CDR2 SNEGSKA come from the germline V gene (reference sequence). V lost 3 bases, J lost 9 bases, and 10 bases stayed unmatched. CDR3 nucleotides: TGCAGTGCTAGCACGGGACGGGAGGGGGGTGAGCAGTTCTTC. Protein product: CSASTGREGGEQFF.

This clonotype was found a few times. This rearrangement joins TRBV10-3 to TRBJ1-2; tentatively, D is TRBD1 (6 bases). CDR3 size: 13 residues. Germline V gives CDR1 ENHRY, CDR2 SYGVKD. V gave up 7 bases and J gave up 7 bases, with 16 bases separating them. This CDR3 reads CAIKNNTGFGYTF. The DNA for the CDR3 is TGTGCCATCAAGAATAATACAGGGTTTGGCTACACCTTC.

A few counts support this clonotype. This sequence joins TRBV4-3 and TRBJ2-1; 10 bases are a match to TRBD2. CDR1 and CDR2 (germline): LGHNA, YSLEER. V lost 3 bases to trimming and J lost 6 bases; unmatched junction nucleotides: 14. The CDR3 contains 18 residues. CDR3 in amino acids: CASSHFKSGTSVGNEQFF. CDR3 coding DNA: TGCGCCAGCAGCCACTTTAAATCCGGGACTAGCGTTGGCAATGAGCAGTTCTTC.

This clonotype was counted ten times or more. The chain carries TRBV10-3 and TRBJ2-1; 8 nucleotides align to TRBD1. CDR3 length: 14 amino acids. Looked up from germline, CDR1 is ENHRY and CDR2 is SYGVKD. V dropped 5 bases and J dropped 5; count of bases not matched to a gene: 5. The CDR3 loop reads CAISLRDRHNEQFF. CDR3 bases: TGTGCCATCAGTCTCCGGGACAGGCACAATGAGCAGTTCTTC.

This clonotype was observed at least ten times. V is TRBV7-9 and J is TRBJ2-7; D may be TRBD1 (5 bases). Germline assignment: CDR1 SEHNR and CDR2 FQNEAQ (reference sequence). This CDR3 contains 15 residues. The ends were cut back, 2 bases at V and 2 bases at J, with 13 bases in the middle. In DNA, the CDR3 is TGTGCCAGCAGCTTAACCGGCAGGGCAACCTACGAGCAGTACTTC. It translates to CASSLTGRATYEQYF.

This clonotype turned up a few times. V usage is TRBV6-2 or TRBV6-3 and J usage is TRBJ2-3, with 11 nucleotides matching TRBD1. The CDR3 spans 14 residues. The junction had 2 bases not matched to a gene; V was cut back by 4 bases and J by 5 bases. Germline loops: CDR1 MNHEY, CDR2 SVGEGT. The CDR3 DNA is TGTGCCAGCAGTTGGGGACAGGGGGAAGATACGCAGTATTTT. Its translation: CASSWGQGEDTQYF.

This clonotype was counted many times. A junction end diverges from the germline sequence, so it may reflect a read error. The chain recombines TRBV12-3 or TRBV12-4 with TRBJ2-1; tentative D call: TRBD1 (6 bases). The CDR3 spans 15 residues. The CDR3 loop reads CASSQQGTSFNEQFF. The CDR3 DNA follows: TGTGCCAGCTCACAACAGGGAACCTCCTTCAATGAGCAGTTCTTC.

This chain uses TRBV14 with TRBJ2-7, with a tentative D call TRBD2 (5 bases). CDR3 length equals 13 residues. The V gene lost 8 bases and the J gene lost 3 bases, with 14 bases spanning the gap. Germline loops: CDR1 SGHDN, CDR2 FVKESK. The CDR3 region is CASHRDRGYEQYF. The CDR3 DNA sequence: TGTGCCAGCCATCGGGATCGCGGCTACGAGCAGTACTTC.

The chain carries TRBV9 and TRBJ2-1; the D gene is possibly TRBD2 (5 bases). V lost 3 bases, J lost 5 bases, and 15 bases lay in between. Germline assignment: CDR1 SGDLS and CDR2 YYNGEE. CDR3 length: 15 residues. CDR3 loop: CASSALWEQNNEQFF. CDR3 nucleotide sequence: TGTGCCAGCAGCGCCCTCTGGGAGCAGAACAATGAGCAGTTCTTC.

The sample holds a few counts of this clonotype. This chain links TRBV7-9 with TRBJ1-1; no firm D call. V lost 1 base, J lost 5 bases, and 8 bases lay in between. The length of the CDR3 is 13 residues. The germline gives CDR1 SEHNR, CDR2 FQNEAQ (reference sequence). The DNA for the CDR3 is TGTGCCAGCAGCTTAGAGGGTGAGACTGAAGCTTTCTTT. It is translated as CASSLEGETEAFF.

This clonotype has at least ten counts. The rearrangement links TRBV20-1 to TRBJ2-2, with D possibly matching TRBD1 (5 bases). The V end was cut by 3 bases, the J end by 0 bases, with 8 bases between. Germline CDR1 is DFQATT and CDR2 is SNEGSKA (reference sequence). The CDR3 is 14 residues long. CDR3 protein: CSAREGANTGELFF. The CDR3 DNA is TGCAGTGCTAGGGAAGGGGCGAACACCGGGGAGCTGTTTTTT.

This clonotype was observed once. V is TRBV4-3 and J is TRBJ2-2, with D unclear. CDR3 size: 14 residues. Germline-derived CDR1 and CDR2 are LGHNA and YSLEER. V lost 2 bases and J lost 6, with 10 bases in between. For the CDR3, the DNA is TGCGCCAGCAGCCAAATTTCTACCGCCGGGGAGCTGTTTTTT. This gives the protein CASSQISTAGELFF.

This clonotype was detected only a few times. As DNA, the CDR3 is TGTGCCAGCAGTTTATCGGTTCGGCAGGGGGCACATATTTACTACGAGCAGTACTTC. This encodes CASSLSVRQGAHIYYEQYF. The chain is built from TRBV27 and TRBJ2-7; 8 bases fit TRBD1. The CDR3 covers 19 residues. V lost 0 bases to trimming and J lost 3 bases; unmatched junction nucleotides: 16. Germline V gene lookup returns CDR1 MNHEY and CDR2 SMNVEV (reference sequence).

A few counts support this clonotype. The chain uses TRBV5-1 and TRBJ1-2; D is unclear. CDR1 is SGHRS and CDR2 is YFSETQ in the germline V gene. V was shortened by 0 bases and J by 6 bases, with 9 bases between the two germline ends. This CDR3 contains 13 residues. Here the CDR3 reads CASSLVDHDGYTF. In DNA, the CDR3 is TGCGCCAGCAGCTTGGTGGACCACGATGGCTACACCTTC.

In this sample, this clonotype turned up many times. The chain links TRBV7-3 to TRBJ1-4; 7 bases line up with TRBD1. The CDR3 totals 18 residues. Losses at the gene ends were 5 bases for V and 0 bases for J; bases not matched to a gene: 12. Germline CDR1 is SGHTA and CDR2 is FQGTGA. DNA of the CDR3: TGTGCCAGCAGCAACGAAGGGGGCCGCGCCTCAACTAATGAAAAACTGTTTTTT. It translates to CASSNEGGRASTNEKLFF.

This clonotype was recorded a few times. The J gene is TRBJ2-7, the V gene TRBV15; 11 nucleotides agree with TRBD2. Germline V gene data show CDR1 as LNHNV and CDR2 as YYDKDF (reference sequence). Losses at the gene ends were 1 base for V and 0 bases for J; bases not matched to a gene: 8. The CDR3 extends over 18 amino acids. The chain's CDR3 is CATSRGGLAGGFSYEQYF. Written as DNA, the CDR3 is TGTGCCACCAGCAGAGGGGGGCTAGCGGGGGGATTCTCCTACGAGCAGTACTTC.

This clonotype came up many times. CDR3 bases: TGTGCCAGCAGTGAAAGGGTTAGCGGAGGATGGGAGACCCAGTACTTC. Translation: CASSERVSGGWETQYF. The genes are TRBV25-1 and TRBJ2-5, with D possibly TRBD2 on 6 matching bases. Trimming stripped 2 bases from V and 5 bases from J, with 18 bases between. CDR1 and CDR2 from the germline V gene are MGHDK and SYGVNS. The CDR3 loop spans 16 amino acids.

This clonotype appeared many times. The rearrangement uses TRBV12-3 or TRBV12-4 and TRBJ2-3; D is perhaps TRBD1 (6 bases). CDR3 length: 14 amino acids. V shed 3 bases and J shed 5 bases, with 12 bases lying between them. CDR3 coding DNA: TGTGCCAGCAGTTTCGGTACAGGGTTAGATACGCAGTATTTT. This gives the protein CASSFGTGLDTQYF.

This clonotype was found a few times. The chain employs TRBV5-1 and TRBJ1-2; D remains unclear. Trimming removed 0 bases from V and 7 bases from J, with 13 bases in between. The germline V gene encodes CDR1 SGHRS and CDR2 YFSETQ. The CDR3 spans 14 residues. The CDR3 sequence: CASSLEPGPSGYTF. CDR3 bases: TGCGCCAGCAGCTTGGAACCGGGCCCCTCTGGCTACACCTTC. Full variable domain (rest looked up from reference TRBV5-1 and TRBJ1-2): KAGVTQTPRYLIKTRGQQVTLSCSPISGHRSVSWYQQTPGQGLQFLFEYFSETQRNKGNFPGRFSGRQFSNSRSEMNVSTLELGDSALYLCASSLEPGPSGYTFGSGTRLTVV.

This clonotype was seen ten or more times. The gene calls are TRBV5-1 and TRBJ2-2, with TRBD1 matching 9 bases. J was trimmed by 0 bases and V by 3 bases; bases with no gene match: 0. The CDR3 spans 15 residues. Germline CDR1 reads SGHRS; CDR2 reads YFSETQ. CDR3 sequence (DNA): TGCGCCAGCAGCTGGGACAGGGCGAACACCGGGGAGCTGTTTTTT. This codes for CASSWDRANTGELFF.